Below, one TCR beta chain is given with its context. The sample belongs to a study of blood T cell repertoires in COVID-19. Study as a whole: Samples taken during acute and convalescent COVID-19 were collected in the United States, Italy and Spain. PBMCs, B-cell-depleted T cells, or T cells were the source of the cDNA or gDNA that made up the material.

Sequenced by immunoSEQ multiplex PCR; TCRdb stores in-frame clones only, minus some. The repertoire holds roughly 100,000 clones, with about four fifths as singletons. The CDR3 contains 15 residues. V lost 2 bases, J lost 2 bases, and 5 bases stayed unmatched. CDR1 is SGHAT, CDR2 FQNNGV, per germline. The receptor was derived from a man of 80 years or more with COVID-19, enrolled during active disease. The sample consisted of peripheral blood. The chain recombines TRBV11-2 with TRBJ2-7, with 8 bases fitting TRBD1. The CDR3 region is CASSLRVRGPYEQYF. The CDR3 nucleotides read TGTGCCAGCAGCTTAAGGGTCAGGGGGCCCTACGAGCAGTACTTC.